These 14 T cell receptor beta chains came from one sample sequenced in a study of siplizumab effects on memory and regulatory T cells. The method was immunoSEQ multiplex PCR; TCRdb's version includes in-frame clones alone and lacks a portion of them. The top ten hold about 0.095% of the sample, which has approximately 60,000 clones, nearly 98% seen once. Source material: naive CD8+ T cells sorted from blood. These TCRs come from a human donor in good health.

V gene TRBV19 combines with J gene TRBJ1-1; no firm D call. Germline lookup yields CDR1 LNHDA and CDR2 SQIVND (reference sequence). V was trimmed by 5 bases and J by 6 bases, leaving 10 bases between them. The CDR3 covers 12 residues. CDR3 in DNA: TGTGCCAGTAGTTTAGGGCTCGCTGAAGCTTTCTTT. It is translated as CASSLGLAEAFF.

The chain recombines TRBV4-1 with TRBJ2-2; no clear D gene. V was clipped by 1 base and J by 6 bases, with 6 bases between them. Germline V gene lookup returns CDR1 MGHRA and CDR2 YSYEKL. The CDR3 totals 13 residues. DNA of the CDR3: TGCGCCAGCAGCCAAGTCATGGCCGGGGAGCTGTTTTTT. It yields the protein CASSQVMAGELFF.

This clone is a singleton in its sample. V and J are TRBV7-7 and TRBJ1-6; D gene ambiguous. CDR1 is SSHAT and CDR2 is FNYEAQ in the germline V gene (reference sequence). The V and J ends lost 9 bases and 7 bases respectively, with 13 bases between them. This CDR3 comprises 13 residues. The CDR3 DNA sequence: TGTGCCAGTGGATGGGGTAGGAATTCACCCCTCCACTTT. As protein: CASGWGRNSPLHF.

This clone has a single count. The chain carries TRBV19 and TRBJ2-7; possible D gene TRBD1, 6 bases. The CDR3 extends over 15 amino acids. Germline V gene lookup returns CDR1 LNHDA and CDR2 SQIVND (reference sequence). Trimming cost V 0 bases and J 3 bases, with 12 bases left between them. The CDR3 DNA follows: TGTGCCAGTAGTATAGACGGGACATCCTTCTACGAGCAGTACTTC. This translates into CASSIDGTSFYEQYF.

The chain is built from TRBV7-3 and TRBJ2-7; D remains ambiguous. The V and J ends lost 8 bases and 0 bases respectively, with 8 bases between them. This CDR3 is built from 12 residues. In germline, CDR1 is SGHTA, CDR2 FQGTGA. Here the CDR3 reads CASRASSYEQYF. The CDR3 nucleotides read TGTGCCAGCCGGGCTAGCTCCTACGAGCAGTACTTC.

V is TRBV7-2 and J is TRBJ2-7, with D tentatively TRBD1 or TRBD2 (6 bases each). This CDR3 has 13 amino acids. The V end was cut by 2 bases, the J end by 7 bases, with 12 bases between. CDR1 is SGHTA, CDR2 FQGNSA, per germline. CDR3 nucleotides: TGTGCCAGCAGCTTAAATGGGGGGCGGGAGCAGTACTTC. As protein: CASSLNGGREQYF. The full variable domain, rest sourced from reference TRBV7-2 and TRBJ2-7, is GAGVSQSPSNKVTEKGKDVELRCDPISGHTALYWYRQSLGQGLEFLIYFQGNSAPDKSGLPSDRFSAERTGGSVSTLTIQRTQQEDSAVYLCASSLNGGREQYFGPGTRLTVT.

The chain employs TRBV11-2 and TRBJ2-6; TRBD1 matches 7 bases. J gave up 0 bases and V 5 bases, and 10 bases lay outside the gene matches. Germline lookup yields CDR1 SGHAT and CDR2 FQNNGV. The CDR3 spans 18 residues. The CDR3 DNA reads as TGTGCCAGCAGCGGACCGGGACAGAGAAGCTCTGGGGCCAACGTCCTGACTTTC. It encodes CASSGPGQRSSGANVLTF.

Here the CDR3 reads CASSLGGGDLYGYTF. The CDR3 DNA is TGTGCCAGCAGCTTGGGAGGGGGGGACCTCTATGGCTACACCTTC. The chain couples TRBV5-4 to TRBJ1-2; D may be TRBD1 (6 bases). With 0 bases removed from V and 4 bases from J, the gap between germline ends came to 13 bases. The CDR3 loop spans 15 amino acids. Germline V gives CDR1 SGHNT, CDR2 YYREEE (reference sequence).

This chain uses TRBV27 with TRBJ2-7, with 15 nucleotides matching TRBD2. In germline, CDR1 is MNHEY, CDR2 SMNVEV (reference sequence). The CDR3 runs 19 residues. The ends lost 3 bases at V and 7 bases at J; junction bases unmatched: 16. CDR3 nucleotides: TGTGCCAGCAGTTTCCCCGGGACTAGCGGGGGGACGGCAATATCGGAGCAGTACTTC. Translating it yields CASSFPGTSGGTAISEQYF.

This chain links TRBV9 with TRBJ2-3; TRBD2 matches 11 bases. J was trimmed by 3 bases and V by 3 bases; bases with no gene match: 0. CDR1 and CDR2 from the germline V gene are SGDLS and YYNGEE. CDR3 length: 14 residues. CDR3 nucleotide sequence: TGTGCCAGCAGCGCTAGCGGGGGGACAGATACGCAGTATTTT. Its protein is CASSASGGTDTQYF.

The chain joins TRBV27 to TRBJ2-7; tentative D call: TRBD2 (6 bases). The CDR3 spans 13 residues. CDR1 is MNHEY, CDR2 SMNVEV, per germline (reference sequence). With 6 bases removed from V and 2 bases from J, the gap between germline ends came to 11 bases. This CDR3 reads CASRGGTPYEQYF. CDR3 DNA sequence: TGTGCCAGCAGGGGCGGGACCCCCTACGAGCAGTACTTC.

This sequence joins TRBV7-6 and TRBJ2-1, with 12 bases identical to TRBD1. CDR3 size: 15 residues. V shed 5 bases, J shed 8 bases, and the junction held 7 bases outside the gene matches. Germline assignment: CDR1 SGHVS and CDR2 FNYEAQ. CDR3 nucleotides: TGTGCCAGCAGCGAAACCGGGACAGGGGGCGATGAGCAGTTCTTC. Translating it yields CASSETGTGGDEQFF. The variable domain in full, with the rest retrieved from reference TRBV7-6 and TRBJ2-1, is GAGVSQSPRYKVTKRGQDVALRCDPISGHVSLYWYRQALGQGPEFLTYFNYEAQQDKSGLPNDRFSAERPEGSISTLTIQRTEQRDSAMYRCASSETGTGGDEQFFGPGTRLTVL.

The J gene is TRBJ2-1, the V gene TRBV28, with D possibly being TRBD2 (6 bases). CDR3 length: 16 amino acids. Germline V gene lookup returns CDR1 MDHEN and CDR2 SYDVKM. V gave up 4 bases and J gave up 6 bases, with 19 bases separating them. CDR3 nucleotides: TGTGCCAGCAGTTCACCCCCGGAGGGTAGGAGCAATGAGCAGTTCTTC. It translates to CASSSPPEGRSNEQFF.

CDR3 in DNA: TGTGCCAGCAGCTCAGGGGGCACTGAAGCTTTCTTT. Amino acid sequence: CASSSGGTEAFF. The chain recombines TRBV5-8 with TRBJ1-1, with TRBD1 matching 7 bases. Germline CDR1 and CDR2: SGHTS and YDEGEE. CDR3 length equals 12 residues. Losses at the gene ends were 3 bases for V and 4 bases for J; bases not matched to a gene: 0.